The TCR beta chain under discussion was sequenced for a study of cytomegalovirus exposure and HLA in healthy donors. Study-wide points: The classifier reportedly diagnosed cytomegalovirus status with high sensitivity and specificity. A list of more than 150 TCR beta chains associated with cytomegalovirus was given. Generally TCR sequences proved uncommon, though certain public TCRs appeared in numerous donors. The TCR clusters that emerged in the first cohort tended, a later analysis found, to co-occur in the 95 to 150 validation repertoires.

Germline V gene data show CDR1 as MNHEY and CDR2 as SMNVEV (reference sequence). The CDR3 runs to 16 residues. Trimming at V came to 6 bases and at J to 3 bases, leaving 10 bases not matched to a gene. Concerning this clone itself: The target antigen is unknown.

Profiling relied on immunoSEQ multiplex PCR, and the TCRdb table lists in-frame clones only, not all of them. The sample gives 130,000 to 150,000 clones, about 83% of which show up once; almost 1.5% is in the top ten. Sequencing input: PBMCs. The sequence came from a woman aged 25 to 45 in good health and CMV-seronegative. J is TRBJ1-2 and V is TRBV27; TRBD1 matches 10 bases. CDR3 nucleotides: TGTGCCAGCAGCCGCAGGCGGGGACAGGGGCACTATGGCTACACCTTC. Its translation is CASSRRRGQGHYGYTF.